This TCR beta chain was found in a study of shared clonotypes between healthy human individuals. The assay was immunoSEQ multiplex PCR, and TCRdb's table has in-frame clones only and misses some. The sample has more than 2 million clones, around 95% seen once. The germline CDR1 and CDR2 sequences are MGHRA and YSYEKL. The germline V and J ends were trimmed by 0 bases and 2 bases, with 8 bases remaining between them. The CDR3 covers 14 residues. This TCR was recovered from a young man in good health. Sequences were obtained from naive CD4+ T cells sorted from blood. The subset was: CD45RA+ positively selected. The genes are TRBV4-1 and TRBJ2-7; D is uncertain. CDR3 sequence reads: CASSQEPLTYEQYF. The CDR3 DNA follows: TGCGCCAGCAGCCAAGAACCACTCACCTACGAGCAGTACTTC.